This TCR beta chain was retrieved from a study of T cells in women clearing cervical HPV infection. In the study overall: Controls gave blood once infection was undetectable; cases at lesion identification.

A remark on this clone: Its target is unknown. The observed sequence ends 3 residues before the CDR3 terminus, with the missing tail filled in from the germline J gene.

This CDR3 comprises 15 residues. With 5 bases removed from V and 2 bases from J, the gap between germline ends came to 18 bases. The V gene's germline CDR1 is SQVTM and CDR2 ANQGSEA. Assay: immunoSEQ multiplex PCR; the TCRdb copy retains only in-frame clones and omits some. The ten most abundant clones cover 6.5% to 7.5% of a sample with tens of thousands of clones. Overall study results and limits: TRBV6-7 relative abundance averaged approximately 0.11% in cases and 0.15% to 0.2% in controls. T-cell numbers per sample were unknown and may explain richness differences.

Dot-blot hybridization genotyped cervical HPV amplified with MY09/MY11 PCR. This clonotype was obtained from a woman between 18 and 69 years old with a cervical HPV16 infection that either progressed to CIN3+ or cleared (not recorded which). The sequencing sample was made of blood buffy coat. This chain links TRBV29-1 with TRBJ1-2, with no clear D. The CDR3 loop is CSVPRGGIQNYGYTF. CDR3 DNA, as far as it was read: TGCAGCGTTCCGCGTGGCGGGATCCAAAACTATGGC.